This T cell receptor (beta chain) was documented in a study of cytomegalovirus exposure and HLA in healthy donors. Trimming at V came to 5 bases and at J to 4 bases, leaving 13 bases not matched to a gene. This CDR3 spans 17 amino acids. The germline V gene encodes CDR1 SGHNT and CDR2 YENEEA. The PCR used 60 Vbeta and 13 Jbeta primers. The assay was immunoSEQ multiplex PCR, and TCRdb's table has in-frame clones only and misses some. In the table there are 95,000 to 150,000 clones, approximately 66% of which are singletons. The sequenced material came from PBMCs. This TCR derives from a woman aged 40 to 50 in good health and CMV-seropositive. V usage is TRBV11-3 and J usage is TRBJ2-1; TRBD2 agrees at 8 bases. The CDR3 DNA reads TGTGCCAGCAGCCCCTGGGCCCGGGGGGGACCTTACAATGAGCAGTTCTTC. The encoded protein is CASSPWARGGPYNEQFF.